This T cell receptor (beta chain) was identified during a study of graft-versus-host responses after intestinal transplantation. Germline V gene sequence: CDR1 LGHNA, CDR2 YSLEER. This CDR3 region has 15 residues. V dropped 1 base and J dropped 1 base, with 10 bases sitting between them. A note on this clone: What it recognizes is unknown.

The method was immunoSEQ multiplex PCR; TCRdb's version includes in-frame clones alone and lacks a portion of them. The data contain around 96,000 clones, roughly nine tenths of them singletons. Sequences were derived from unstimulated CD4+ T cells sorted from spleen or lymph node cells, sampled before intestinal transplant. The receptor was isolated from a human donor who received an intestinal transplant. This sequence joins TRBV4-3 and TRBJ2-5, with D possibly being TRBD2 (5 bases). The CDR3 nucleotides are TGCGCCAGCAGCCAAGGGGATAGCGCCCAAGAGACCCAGTACTTC. Protein: CASSQGDSAQETQYF.